The 31 T cell receptor beta chains listed next were all sequenced from one sample in a study of CD8+CD57+ T cells in acquired aplastic anemia. According to the study, genomic DNA was the template for TCR beta VDJ and CDR3 profiling. MiXCR, applied by TCRdb to the reads, yields one record per CDR3 protein. The sample consists of under 250,000 distinct CDR3 sequences, about 62% of them appearing once. Selection for sequencing was limited to patients who had shown CD8+CD57+ cell expansion by flow cytometry. Material for sequencing was sorted CD4+, CD8+, or CD8+CD57+ T cells (not recorded which) from PBMCs. The origin of the receptors is a human donor with aplastic anemia.

This clonotype was recorded only once. The V and J genes are TRBV7-2 and TRBJ2-7; TRBD1 agrees at 8 bases. The CDR3 has 17 amino acids. The germline CDR1 and CDR2 sequences are SGHTA and FQGNSA. Trimming took 2 bases from V and 7 from J; bases not matched to a gene: 16. In nucleotides, the CDR3 is TGTGCCAGCAGCTTATTTTCTATTCCAGGGGGCTCGGGAGAGCAGTACTTC. As protein: CASSLFSIPGGSGEQYF.

The table lists this clonotype with a few counts. The genes are TRBV7-9 and TRBJ2-2; D remains unclear. The CDR3 is 12 residues long. CDR1 is SEHNR and CDR2 is FQNEAQ in the germline V gene (reference sequence). Trimming took 3 bases from V and 8 from J, leaving 7 bases between them. CDR3 sequence: CASSLGKGELFF. In nucleotides, the CDR3 is TGTGCCAGCAGCTTGGGCAAGGGGGAGCTGTTTTTT.

The chain recombines TRBV15 with TRBJ1-4, with D perhaps TRBD1 (6 bases). This CDR3 has 18 amino acids. Deletions cut 3 bases from V and 7 bases from J, with 24 bases between. Germline-derived CDR1 and CDR2 are LNHNV and YYDKDF (reference sequence). The CDR3 here is CATSRAGQGNGAGEKLFF. CDR3 nucleotides: TGTGCCACCAGCAGGGCTGGTCAGGGGAATGGGGCTGGTGAAAAACTGTTTTTT.

V gene TRBV10-1 combines with J gene TRBJ2-5; D is unresolved. The assigned J gene may be wrong: the sequence end matches TRBJ2-7 better. The CDR3 length is 10 residues. Germline V CDR1 and CDR2: WNHNN, SYGVQD (reference sequence). The CDR3 coding sequence is TGCGCCAGCACCAACTACGAGCAGTACTTC. It codes for CASTNYEQYF.

This clonotype turned up a few times. The CDR3 spells CASRHNSNQPQHF. Written as DNA, the CDR3 is TGCGCCAGCAGACACAATAGCAATCAGCCCCAGCATTTT. The genes are TRBV10-2 and TRBJ1-5, with no clear D. This CDR3 comprises 13 residues. Germline CDR1 is WSHSY and CDR2 is SAAADI. The V and J ends lost 6 bases and 0 bases respectively, with 6 bases between them.

V usage is TRBV4-2 and J usage is TRBJ1-5, with TRBD1 identical over 8 bases. V lost 1 base, J lost 2 bases, and 4 bases stayed unmatched. The germline CDR1 and CDR2 sequences are LGHNA and YNFKEQ. This CDR3 region has 16 residues. This CDR3 reads CASSQAGGLGNQPQHF. CDR3 DNA sequence: TGTGCCAGCAGCCAAGCAGGGGGCCTGGGCAATCAGCCCCAGCATTTT.

V gene TRBV6-1 combines with J gene TRBJ1-1; D gene uncertain. V lost 0 bases to trimming and J lost 4 bases, with 6 bases between them. The V gene's germline CDR1 is MNHNS and CDR2 SASEGT. The CDR3 length is 13 residues. The CDR3 DNA is TGTGCCAGCAGTGAAGCCTCGGGCACTGAAGCTTTCTTT. Translation: CASSEASGTEAFF.

The chain joins TRBV4-1 to TRBJ2-5; possibly TRBD2 for D (5 bases). CDR1 is MGHRA and CDR2 is YSYEKL in the germline V gene. This CDR3 contains 15 residues. V shed 4 bases and J shed 4 bases, with 16 bases lying between them. CDR3 nucleotides: TGCGCCAGCAGCCGAGATGCGGACGCGGGAGAGACCCAGTACTTC. Its translation: CASSRDADAGETQYF.

This clonotype was seen once. The V and J genes are TRBV7-9 and TRBJ1-1; D gene ambiguous. This CDR3 has 12 amino acids. Germline V lookup: CDR1 SEHNR, CDR2 FQNEAQ (reference sequence). Trimming took off 10 bases at V and 3 bases at J, with 12 bases between the two ends. In DNA form, the CDR3 reads TGTGCCACCGCCCCACCGGACACTGAAGCTTTCTTT. Its translation is CATAPPDTEAFF.

This chain joins TRBV29-1 and TRBJ1-1; D is uncertain. The germline gives CDR1 SQVTM, CDR2 ANQGSEA. This CDR3 spans 13 amino acids. V shed 8 bases and J shed 2 bases, with 15 bases lying between them. The DNA of the CDR3 is TGCAGCCCGACACCTGGGGTAAACACTGAAGCTTTCTTT. It is translated as CSPTPGVNTEAFF.

A word on this clonotype: Compared with germline, one end of the junction differs, possibly owing to a read error. V and J are TRBV24-1 and TRBJ2-3; D remains ambiguous. The CDR3 has 13 amino acids. From germline, CDR1 is KGHDR and CDR2 SFDVKD. The DNA of the CDR3 is TGTGCTACCAGTGATGTTCTGACAGATACGCAGTATTTT. Translating gives CATSDVLTDTQYF.

The gene calls are TRBV10-3 and TRBJ1-1, with 8 bases that match TRBD1. In germline, CDR1 is ENHRY, CDR2 SYGVKD. CDR3 length: 12 residues. V lost 11 bases and J lost 0; bases outside the gene matches: 2. The CDR3: CAGQGMNTEAFF. DNA for the CDR3: TGTGCCGGACAGGGCATGAACACTGAAGCTTTCTTT.

The V call is TRBV11-2, the J call TRBJ1-1; D is ambiguous. Germline V lookup: CDR1 SGHAT, CDR2 FQNNGV. The CDR3 is 15 amino acids. Trimming took off 1 base at V and 0 bases at J, with 9 bases between the two ends. The CDR3 spells CASSLAANMNTEAFF. CDR3 nucleotide sequence: TGTGCCAGCAGCTTAGCCGCCAACATGAACACTGAAGCTTTCTTT.

As DNA, the CDR3 is TGTGCCAGCAGCGGACCCGTTACGAACACCGGGGAGCTGTTTTTT. Amino acid sequence: CASSGPVTNTGELFF. This chain joins TRBV2 and TRBJ2-2; no clear D gene. Trimming shortened V by 6 bases and J by 0 bases, and 11 bases separated the two germline ends. The CDR3 contains 15 residues. Germline loops: CDR1 SNHLY, CDR2 FYNNEI.

The chain has TRBV10-2 and TRBJ1-1; D gene ambiguous. The germline gives CDR1 WSHSY, CDR2 SAAADI. Trimming took 5 bases from V and 1 from J, leaving 14 bases between them. CDR3 size: 15 residues. The CDR3 loop reads CASSPRRTANTEAFF. CDR3 coding DNA: TGCGCCAGCAGTCCCCGTAGGACGGCGAACACTGAAGCTTTCTTT.

This sequence joins TRBV10-3 and TRBJ2-5; 8 bases match TRBD2. There are 15 residues in the CDR3. The V gene's germline CDR1 is ENHRY and CDR2 SYGVKD. V shed 4 bases, J shed 3 bases, and the junction held 7 bases outside the gene matches. CDR3 loop: CAISAPGSGEETQYF. DNA for the CDR3: TGTGCCATCAGTGCCCCGGGTAGCGGGGAAGAGACCCAGTACTTC.

CDR3 bases: TGTGCCAGCAGCACCGGACAGGGGGACTATGGCTACACCTTC. Translation: CASSTGQGDYGYTF. This chain uses TRBV7-2 with TRBJ1-2; 10 bases map to TRBD1. This CDR3 contains 14 residues. V shed 5 bases and J 3 bases; nucleotides not matched to a gene: 3. Germline loops: CDR1 SGHTA, CDR2 FQGNSA.

The rearrangement joins TRBV12-3 or TRBV12-4 to TRBJ2-3, with 7 bases fitting TRBD1. Trimming took 5 bases from V and 4 from J; bases not matched to a gene: 6. The CDR3 extends over 14 amino acids. The CDR3 sequence is CASSIGQVPDTQYF. As DNA, the CDR3 is TGTGCCAGCAGTATAGGACAGGTCCCAGATACGCAGTATTTT.

This clonotype was detected a few times. The chain combines TRBV20-1 with TRBJ2-7, with no clear D. The CDR3 spans 13 residues. The ends were cut back, 6 bases at V and 0 bases at J, with 12 bases in the middle. CDR1 is DFQATT, CDR2 SNEGSKA, per germline (reference sequence). CDR3 bases: TGCAGTGCCGTAGGACGGGCCTCCTACGAGCAGTACTTC. It specifies CSAVGRASYEQYF.

The CDR3, as DNA: TGTGCCAGCAACGACAGGGAGGGTTACGGTTCACCCCTCCACTTT. It translates to CASNDREGYGSPLHF. The V gene is TRBV2, the J gene TRBJ1-6; 7 bases fit TRBD1. The CDR3 extends over 15 amino acids. From germline, CDR1 is SNHLY and CDR2 FYNNEI. J lost 9 bases, V lost 7 bases, and 12 bases had no gene match.

In this sample, this clonotype turned up once. The chain is built from TRBV2 and TRBJ2-7, with D maybe TRBD1 (6 bases). Germline values: CDR1 SNHLY, CDR2 FYNNEI. This CDR3 has 14 amino acids. Trimming took off 6 bases at V and 0 bases at J, with 12 bases between the two ends. The CDR3 coding sequence is TGTGCCAGCAGCCAGGGGCTATTCTCCTACGAGCAGTACTTC. It yields the protein CASSQGLFSYEQYF. Full variable domain (missing parts from reference TRBV2 and TRBJ2-7): EPEVTQTPSHQVTQMGQEVILRCVPISNHLYFYWYRQILGQKVEFLVSFYNNEISEKSEIFDDQFSVERPDGSNFTLKIRSTKLEDSAMYFCASSQGLFSYEQYFGPGTRLTVT.

The CDR3: CAISAGEGDEQYF. The CDR3 nucleotides read TGTGCCATCAGTGCAGGGGAGGGGGACGAGCAGTACTTC. This chain connects TRBV10-3 to TRBJ2-7; D possibly corresponds to TRBD2 (7 bases). Germline loops: CDR1 ENHRY, CDR2 SYGVKD. CDR3 length equals 13 residues. Trimming left V 4 bases short and J 5 bases short, with 12 bases between.

CDR3 sequence: CATSRGGGRTEAFF. CDR3 DNA: TGTGCCACCAGCAGGGGAGGGGGGCGAACTGAAGCTTTCTTT. The rearrangement uses TRBV15 and TRBJ1-1; TRBD1 might be the D (6 bases). Trimming took 3 bases from V and 5 from J, leaving 13 bases between them. This CDR3 has 14 amino acids. From germline, CDR1 is LNHNV and CDR2 YYDKDF (reference sequence).

The rearrangement uses TRBV7-9 and TRBJ2-7; TRBD1 might be the D (6 bases). The length of the CDR3 is 15 residues. The ends were cut back, 4 bases at V and 2 bases at J, with 15 bases in the middle. CDR1 is SEHNR and CDR2 is FQNEAQ in the germline V gene (reference sequence). CDR3 amino acids: CASSYYPGHPYEQYF. The CDR3 DNA reads as TGTGCCAGCAGCTACTACCCGGGACACCCCTACGAGCAGTACTTC.

The chain employs TRBV20-1 and TRBJ1-2; the D gene is possibly TRBD1 (5 bases). The V end lost 5 bases, the J end lost 1 base, and 11 bases lay between the germline ends. CDR1 and CDR2 from the germline V gene are DFQATT and SNEGSKA (reference sequence). The CDR3 sequence is 13 residues long. In DNA form, the CDR3 reads TGCAGTGCTCTACCGACAGATAACTATGGCTACACCTTC. This gives the protein CSALPTDNYGYTF.

The chain carries TRBV11-2 and TRBJ1-1; 8 bases line up with TRBD1. Germline values: CDR1 SGHAT, CDR2 FQNNGV. After removal of 5 bases from V and 4 bases from J, the junction contained 12 bases not matched to a gene. This CDR3 is 16 amino acids long. The CDR3 spells CASSPLDREVRTEAFF. The CDR3 bases are TGTGCCAGCAGCCCCCTGGACAGGGAGGTTCGCACTGAAGCTTTCTTT.

This rearrangement joins TRBV11-2 to TRBJ2-5; 13 positions match TRBD2. From germline, CDR1 is SGHAT and CDR2 FQNNGV. The V and J ends lost 4 bases and 5 bases, in that order; junction bases with no gene match: 10. The CDR3 totals 17 residues. The CDR3 region is CASSSSTSGRVLETQYF. The CDR3 DNA reads TGTGCCAGCAGCTCGTCAACTAGCGGGAGGGTACTGGAGACCCAGTACTTC.

The chain combines TRBV19 with TRBJ1-5; perhaps TRBD1 as D (5 bases). This CDR3 is built from 13 residues. CDR1 is LNHDA, CDR2 SQIVND, per germline (reference sequence). Between the trimmed V and J ends, which lost 11 bases and 3 bases, there was a span of 14 bases. CDR3 bases: TGTGCCGGGTCCGAGGGGATCAATCAGCCCCAGCATTTT. Protein product: CAGSEGINQPQHF.

The rearrangement uses TRBV20-1 and TRBJ1-2; TRBD1 might be the D (5 bases). CDR1 and CDR2 from the germline V gene are DFQATT and SNEGSKA (reference sequence). The CDR3 runs to 12 residues. V was trimmed by 2 bases and J by 3 bases, leaving 7 bases between them. The DNA of the CDR3 is TGCAGTGCTAGAAGACAGCACTATGGCTACACCTTC. Translated, it gives CSARRQHYGYTF.

This chain uses TRBV19 with TRBJ2-1; the D call may be TRBD1 or TRBD2 (5 bases each). Between the trimmed V and J ends, which lost 6 bases and 8 bases, there was a span of 20 bases. The CDR3 loop spans 15 amino acids. CDR1 is LNHDA and CDR2 is SQIVND in the germline V gene (reference sequence). The CDR3 region is CASRGPRERSDEQFF. In nucleotides, the CDR3 is TGTGCCAGTAGGGGACCCAGGGAGCGGAGCGATGAGCAGTTCTTC.

V is TRBV2 and J is TRBJ2-7, with a weak D call TRBD2 (5 bases). The V end lost 5 bases, the J end lost 0 bases, and 11 bases lay between the germline ends. This CDR3 is built from 14 residues. Per germline, CDR1 SNHLY and CDR2 FYNNEI. The CDR3 spells CASSISGSSYEQYF. DNA of the CDR3: TGTGCCAGCAGTATAAGCGGAAGCTCCTACGAGCAGTACTTC.